The source of this T cell receptor beta chain is a study of graft-versus-host responses after intestinal transplantation. Study details: Recipients were all induced with anti-thymocyte globulin, then given tacrolimus and steroids for around three years.

To note about this clone: No antigen is known for it.

Trimming removed 2 bases at V and 4 bases at J, with 12 bases between. The CDR3 extends over 14 amino acids. Germline V gene sequence: CDR1 SGDLS, CDR2 YYNGEE. Assay: immunoSEQ multiplex PCR; the TCRdb copy retains only in-frame clones and omits some. In the table there are about 93,000 clones, about 93% of which are singletons. This sequence was found in a human donor who received an intestinal transplant. The sample in question was unstimulated CD8+ T cells sorted from spleen or lymph node cells, obtained before intestinal transplant. This rearrangement joins TRBV9 to TRBJ1-2, with D unresolved. The chain's CDR3 is CASSVSGSSYGYTF. The CDR3 nucleotides are TGTGCCAGCAGCGTGTCAGGTTCCAGCTATGGCTACACCTTC.